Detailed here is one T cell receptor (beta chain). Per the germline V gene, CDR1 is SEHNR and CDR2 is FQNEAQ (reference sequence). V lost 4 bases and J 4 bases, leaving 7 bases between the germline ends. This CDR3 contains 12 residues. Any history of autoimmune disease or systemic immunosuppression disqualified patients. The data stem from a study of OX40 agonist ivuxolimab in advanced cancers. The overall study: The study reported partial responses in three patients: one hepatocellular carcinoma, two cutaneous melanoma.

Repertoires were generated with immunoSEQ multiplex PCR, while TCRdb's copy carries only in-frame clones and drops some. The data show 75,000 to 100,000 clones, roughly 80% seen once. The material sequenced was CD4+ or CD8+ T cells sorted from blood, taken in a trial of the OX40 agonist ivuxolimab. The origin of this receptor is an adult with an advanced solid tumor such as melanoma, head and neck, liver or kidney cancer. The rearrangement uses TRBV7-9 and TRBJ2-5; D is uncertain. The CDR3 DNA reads TGTGCCAGCAGCTCCGGCCGAGAGACCCAGTACTTC. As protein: CASSSGRETQYF.